These T cell receptor beta chains were read from a single sample in a study of blood T cell repertoires in COVID-19. Generated by immunoSEQ multiplex PCR, the TCRdb table keeps only in-frame clones and is missing some. The sample has around 140,000 clones, just under 85% seen once; the top ten hold nearly 3.5%. The specimen was PBMCs or T cells enriched from blood (not recorded which). Source of these receptors: a woman between 50 and 59 years old with acute COVID-19. Both conserved end residues are part of each CDR3. The D gene is left open where the match is weak. Part of the rows lack a size; the others show once, few, many or a class for expanded clones.

clone size: few
V gene: TRBV30
D gene: NA
J gene: TRBJ2-5
CDR3 DNA: TGTGCCTGGAGCGTCCTTAAAGAGACCCAGTACTTC
CDR3 protein: CAWSVLKETQYF

clone size: NA
V gene: TRBV29-1
D gene: NA
J gene: TRBJ2-7
CDR3 DNA: TGCAGCGTTGAAGAATTCGACAACTACGAGCAGTACTTC
CDR3 protein: CSVEEFDNYEQYF

clone size: few
V gene: TRBV25-1
D gene: NA
J gene: TRBJ2-7
CDR3 DNA: TGTGCCAGCAGCCGGGGGTTTGACGAGCAGTACTTC
CDR3 protein: CASSRGFDEQYF

clone size: NA
V gene: TRBV2
D gene: TRBD2
J gene: TRBJ2-1
CDR3 DNA: TGTGCCAGCAGTCGGGGGGGAGTTAACAATGAGCAGTTCTTC
CDR3 protein: CASSRGGVNNEQFF

clone size: NA
V gene: TRBV9
D gene: NA
J gene: TRBJ2-7
CDR3 DNA: TGTGCCAGCAGCGAGACTGTATTCTCCTACGAGCAGTACTTC
CDR3 protein: CASSETVFSYEQYF

clone size: NA
V gene: TRBV7-9
D gene: TRBD2
J gene: TRBJ2-1
CDR3 DNA: TGTGCCAGCAGCTTAGTGGGGGGATTAGCGGGAGGCTCCTACAATGAGCAGTTCTTC
CDR3 protein: CASSLVGGLAGGSYNEQFF

clone size: NA
V gene: TRBV7-9
D gene: NA
J gene: TRBJ1-3
CDR3 DNA: TGTGCCAGCAGCTTAGATCCGGGGGCTGGAAACACCATATATTTT
CDR3 protein: CASSLDPGAGNTIYF

clone size: few
V gene: TRBV20-1
D gene: TRBD1
J gene: TRBJ1-1
CDR3 DNA: TGCAGTGCTAGTCCCCTAGGACAGGGGGAATCGAACACTGAAGCTTTCTTT
CDR3 protein: CSASPLGQGESNTEAFF

clone size: NA
V gene: TRBV19
D gene: TRBD1
J gene: TRBJ1-3
CDR3 DNA: TGTGCCAGTAGTGGACGACAGGGGGGTTTTGGAAACACCATATATTTT
CDR3 protein: CASSGRQGGFGNTIYF

clone size: NA
V gene: TRBV7-9
D gene: TRBD1
J gene: TRBJ1-5
CDR3 DNA: TGTGCCAGCAGTCCAACCGGGACAGACGCCAATCAGCCCCAGCATTTT
CDR3 protein: CASSPTGTDANQPQHF

clone size: NA
V gene: TRBV30
D gene: NA
J gene: TRBJ2-7
CDR3 DNA: TGTGCCTGGAGTCCCCCGCCCTACTACGAGCAGTACTTC
CDR3 protein: CAWSPPPYYEQYF

clone size: NA
V gene: TRBV4-2
D gene: NA
J gene: TRBJ2-1
CDR3 DNA: TGTGCCAGCAGCCAAGAGTTAAGCCGAGACTCCTACAATGAGCAGTTCTTC
CDR3 protein: CASSQELSRDSYNEQFF

clone size: NA
V gene: TRBV28
D gene: NA
J gene: TRBJ1-6
CDR3 DNA: TGTGCCAGCAGTCCCCCGGGTAATTCACCCCTCCACTTT
CDR3 protein: CASSPPGNSPLHF

clone size: NA
V gene: TRBV19
D gene: TRBD2
J gene: TRBJ2-3
CDR3 DNA: TGTGCCAGTAGTAGGGCGACTAGCGGGAGTCTGGGGAGCACAGATACGCAGTATTTT
CDR3 protein: CASSRATSGSLGSTDTQYF

clone size: NA
V gene: TRBV12-3/TRBV12-4
D gene: NA
J gene: TRBJ2-5
CDR3 DNA: TGTGCCAGCAGTTTCCCAGGAAAAGAGACCCAGTACTTC
CDR3 protein: CASSFPGKETQYF

clone size: NA
V gene: TRBV7-9
D gene: NA
J gene: TRBJ2-3
CDR3 DNA: TGTGCCAGCTCCTCTGCGGATACGCAGTATTTT
CDR3 protein: CASSSADTQYF

clone size: few
V gene: TRBV5-8
D gene: NA
J gene: TRBJ1-2
CDR3 DNA: TGTGCCAGCAGCTTGCTGCAGGGTGGAGTCCATGGCTACACCTTC
CDR3 protein: CASSLLQGGVHGYTF

clone size: NA
V gene: TRBV5-1
D gene: TRBD1
J gene: TRBJ2-7
CDR3 DNA: TGCGCCAGCAGCCCGCCTGGGGACAGCAACTCCTACGAGCAGTACTTC
CDR3 protein: CASSPPGDSNSYEQYF

clone size: NA
V gene: TRBV9
D gene: NA
J gene: TRBJ2-3
CDR3 DNA: TGTGCCAGCAGCGACGTCCCAGGGGGGGATACGCAGTATTTT
CDR3 protein: CASSDVPGGDTQYF

clone size: NA
V gene: TRBV9
D gene: TRBD1
J gene: TRBJ2-7
CDR3 DNA: TGTGCCAGTGCGACAGGGGCTGGCGAGCAGTACTTC
CDR3 protein: CASATGAGEQYF

clone size: NA
V gene: TRBV29-1
D gene: NA
J gene: TRBJ1-2
CDR3 DNA: TGCAGCGTTTCTGCAGGGATTAACTATGGCTACACCTTC
CDR3 protein: CSVSAGINYGYTF

clone size: NA
V gene: TRBV7-9
D gene: NA
J gene: TRBJ2-3
CDR3 DNA: TGTGCCAGCACCCTGAGGACAAGCACAGATACGCAGTATTTT
CDR3 protein: CASTLRTSTDTQYF

clone size: NA
V gene: TRBV2
D gene: TRBD1
J gene: TRBJ1-2
CDR3 DNA: TGTGCCAGCAAAAGGGACAGCAGCTATGGCTACACCTTC
CDR3 protein: CASKRDSSYGYTF

clone size: NA
V gene: TRBV9
D gene: NA
J gene: TRBJ2-1
CDR3 DNA: TGTGCCAGCAGCGTAGAAGGGAGCCGTTTCTACAATGAGCAGTTCTTC
CDR3 protein: CASSVEGSRFYNEQFF

clone size: NA
V gene: TRBV7-9
D gene: TRBD1
J gene: TRBJ2-5
CDR3 DNA: TGTGCCAGCAGCTTAGAAGTGAGACAGGGATACCAAGAGACCCAGTACTTC
CDR3 protein: CASSLEVRQGYQETQYF

clone size: NA
V gene: TRBV19
D gene: TRBD1
J gene: TRBJ1-1
CDR3 DNA: TGTGCCAGTAACCGACAGGGTGGGAAGACTGAAGCTTTCTTT
CDR3 protein: CASNRQGGKTEAFF

clone size: NA
V gene: TRBV29-1
D gene: TRBD2
J gene: TRBJ2-1
CDR3 DNA: TGCAGCGTTAGGGGCGGGACTAGCGGGGGGAGCTCCTACAATGAGCAGTTCTTC
CDR3 protein: CSVRGGTSGGSSYNEQFF

clone size: NA
V gene: TRBV11-1
D gene: NA
J gene: TRBJ2-7
CDR3 DNA: TGTGCCAGCAGCTTAGGCGGATTCTCCTACGAGCAGTACTTC
CDR3 protein: CASSLGGFSYEQYF

clone size: NA
V gene: TRBV11-2
D gene: NA
J gene: TRBJ2-7
CDR3 DNA: TGTGCCAGCAGCTGGGGGGTTTCCTACGAGCAGTACTTC
CDR3 protein: CASSWGVSYEQYF

clone size: NA
V gene: TRBV3-1/TRBV3-2
D gene: TRBD1
J gene: TRBJ1-1
CDR3 DNA: TGTGCCAGCAGCCAAGATTGGGGACAGGGTGGCACTGAAGCTTTCTTT
CDR3 protein: CASSQDWGQGGTEAFF

clone size: NA
V gene: TRBV5-5
D gene: TRBD1
J gene: TRBJ2-3
CDR3 DNA: TGTGCCAGCAGCTGGGGACAGGGGGCCACAGATACGCAGTATTTT
CDR3 protein: CASSWGQGATDTQYF

clone size: NA
V gene: TRBV18
D gene: NA
J gene: TRBJ1-1
CDR3 DNA: TGTGCCAGCTCACCCAGCCAGGGGCTGGAAGCTTTCTTT
CDR3 protein: CASSPSQGLEAFF

clone size: NA
V gene: TRBV28
D gene: TRBD1
J gene: TRBJ1-2
CDR3 DNA: TGTGCCAGCAGTTTCGCAGGGGGCTTCACCAGCGGTGGCGGCTACACCTTC
CDR3 protein: CASSFAGGFTSGGGYTF

clone size: NA
V gene: TRBV6-8
D gene: NA
J gene: TRBJ1-1
CDR3 DNA: TGTGCCAGCAGCGGTCTGAGTCTTTGTAGGAACACTGAAGCTTTCTTT
CDR3 protein: CASSGLSLCRNTEAFF

clone size: NA
V gene: TRBV7-2
D gene: NA
J gene: TRBJ2-5
CDR3 DNA: TGTGCCAGCAGCCCCAGACGGGAGATAGAGACCCAGTACTTC
CDR3 protein: CASSPRREIETQYF

clone size: NA
V gene: TRBV5-1
D gene: NA
J gene: TRBJ2-7
CDR3 DNA: TGCGCCAGCAGCCGGTCCCACGAGCAGTACTTC
CDR3 protein: CASSRSHEQYF

clone size: few
V gene: TRBV6-5
D gene: NA
J gene: TRBJ2-2
CDR3 DNA: TGTGCCAGCAGTTACGGGTGGGCCCCCGGGGAGCTGTTTTTT
CDR3 protein: CASSYGWAPGELFF

clone size: few
V gene: TRBV5-5
D gene: NA
J gene: TRBJ1-4
CDR3 DNA: TGTGCCAGCAGCTTGGCTAGGGCCTCGCCAGGGGCAAATGAAAAACTGTTTTTT
CDR3 protein: CASSLARASPGANEKLFF

clone size: NA
V gene: TRBV7-9
D gene: NA
J gene: TRBJ1-6
CDR3 DNA: TGTGCCAGCAAGGAGGGGTATAATTCACCCCTCCACTTT
CDR3 protein: CASKEGYNSPLHF

clone size: once
V gene: TRBV7-2
D gene: TRBD1
J gene: TRBJ1-2
CDR3 DNA: TGTGCCAGCAGCCCCCAACCGGGACAGAACTATGGCTACACCTTC
CDR3 protein: CASSPQPGQNYGYTF

clone size: NA
V gene: TRBV27
D gene: TRBD1
J gene: TRBJ2-1
CDR3 DNA: TGTGCCAGCAGTTTTGGCAGGGGGCATCTAGGGTATGAGCAGTTCTTC
CDR3 protein: CASSFGRGHLGYEQFF

clone size: NA
V gene: TRBV14
D gene: TRBD2
J gene: TRBJ2-5
CDR3 DNA: TGTGCCAGCAGCCCTCTAGCGGGAGGGGAGACCCAGTACTTC
CDR3 protein: CASSPLAGGETQYF

clone size: NA
V gene: TRBV7-2
D gene: NA
J gene: TRBJ2-3
CDR3 DNA: TGTGCCAGCAGCTTAGGGACAAAAAGCACAGATACGCAGTATTTT
CDR3 protein: CASSLGTKSTDTQYF

clone size: NA
V gene: TRBV7-8
D gene: TRBD2
J gene: TRBJ2-4
CDR3 DNA: TGTGCCAGCAGCCAACTGGGAGGGCACATTCAGTACTTC
CDR3 protein: CASSQLGGHIQYF

clone size: NA
V gene: TRBV7-3
D gene: NA
J gene: TRBJ1-1
CDR3 DNA: TGTGCCAGCAGCTTAAAAGCCCTGGAGGGTAGAACTGAAGCTTTCTTT
CDR3 protein: CASSLKALEGRTEAFF

clone size: NA
V gene: TRBV6-2/TRBV6-3
D gene: TRBD2
J gene: TRBJ2-7
CDR3 DNA: TGTGCCAGCAGTTTAGCGAGCGGGAGAACTGAGCAGTACTTC
CDR3 protein: CASSLASGRTEQYF

clone size: NA
V gene: TRBV4-3
D gene: TRBD2
J gene: TRBJ2-2
CDR3 DNA: TGCGCCAGCAGCCATGGGGGTAGCGGGAGACTCAACACCGGGGAGCTGTTTTTT
CDR3 protein: CASSHGGSGRLNTGELFF

clone size: NA
V gene: TRBV4-1
D gene: NA
J gene: TRBJ1-1
CDR3 DNA: TGCGCCAGCAGTGACAGACAGTACACTGAAGCTTTCTTT
CDR3 protein: CASSDRQYTEAFF

clone size: NA
V gene: TRBV28
D gene: NA
J gene: TRBJ1-2
CDR3 DNA: TGTGCCAGCAGTAGGGTAACAGGGTTGTCGGAAGGCTACACCTTC
CDR3 protein: CASSRVTGLSEGYTF

clone size: NA
V gene: TRBV9
D gene: TRBD2
J gene: TRBJ2-1
CDR3 DNA: TGTGCCAGCAGCGTGGGACTAGCGGGCGATCAAAATGAGCAGTTCTTC
CDR3 protein: CASSVGLAGDQNEQFF